This T cell receptor (beta chain) was captured by sequencing in a study of OX40 agonist ivuxolimab in advanced cancers. Overall study context: A diagnosis of hepatocellular carcinoma, melanoma, renal cell or head and neck cancer was present in dose-escalation patients. Of mixed ages from about 20 to 90 and averaging roughly 66 years, the group was over 80% male. Study conclusions and caveats: Expansion of clones was among the lowest in partial responders at 0.1-3.0 mg/kg.

As concerns this clone: The antigen remains unidentified.

Trimming removed 0 bases at V and 12 bases at J, with 18 bases between. The CDR3 runs 14 residues. Germline V gene sequence: CDR1 SGHDT, CDR2 YYEEEE. Assay used: immunoSEQ multiplex PCR; TCRdb lists only in-frame clones, some missing. In the table there are several thousand clones, under 85% of which are singletons. Exclusion applied to patients with autoimmune disease history or systemic immunosuppression. J is TRBJ1-1 and V is TRBV5-6, with no clear D. Source: CD4+ or CD8+ T cells sorted from blood, taken in a trial of the OX40 agonist ivuxolimab. The source is an adult with an advanced solid tumor such as melanoma, head and neck, liver or kidney cancer. The CDR3 region has the DNA TGTGCCAGCAGCTTGGCCAGCAGGCGGTCGATAACTTTCTTT. This translates into CASSLASRRSITFF.